A single T cell receptor (beta chain) is shown here with its context. The data derive from a study of technical replicates of blood from a few donors. The protocol was immunoSEQ multiplex PCR, while the TCRdb copy is restricted to in-frame clones and leaves out a portion. The sample shows approximately 82,000 clones, 94% of them seen only once. Germline V CDR1 and CDR2: SGHRS, YFSETQ. Trimming at V came to 4 bases and at J to 1 base, leaving 4 bases not matched to a gene. The CDR3 sequence is 14 residues long. The genes are TRBV5-1 and TRBJ1-1, with 7 positions matching TRBD1. The clonotype comes from a human donor in good health. Sequencing was performed on T cells isolated from PBMCs. The chain's CDR3 is CASSARGPNTEAFF. The CDR3 coding sequence is TGCGCCAGCAGCGCGAGGGGGCCGAACACTGAAGCTTTCTTT.